This is a list of T cell receptor beta chains from one sample in a study of tumor-infiltrating lymphocytes in localized non-small cell lung cancer. Sequenced by immunoSEQ multiplex PCR; TCRdb stores in-frame clones only, minus some. The sample consists of about 12,000 clones, around three fifths of them appearing once. Sequenced sample: lung tumor tissue. The receptors stem from a human donor with non-small cell lung cancer. The conserved cysteine and the conserved F or W are not part of the CDR3 here. Fields, in order: CDR3 protein, J gene, V gene.

CDR3 protein: ASTRPYEEQY; J gene: TRBJ2-7; V gene: TRBV2
CDR3 protein: ASSEVRGAQPQH; J gene: TRBJ1-5; V gene: TRBV19
CDR3 protein: AISESGPGGGNQPQH; J gene: TRBJ1-5; V gene: TRBV10-3
CDR3 protein: SVGTVNTEAF; J gene: TRBJ1-1; V gene: TRBV29-1
CDR3 protein: ASSLEGGTDTQY; J gene: TRBJ2-3; V gene: TRBV6-6
CDR3 protein: ASSLTGSEQY; J gene: TRBJ2-7; V gene: TRBV19
CDR3 protein: ASSQTSGRLSEQF; J gene: TRBJ2-1; V gene: TRBV7-2
CDR3 protein: ASSRLGGGGRFEQY; J gene: TRBJ2-7; V gene: TRBV27
CDR3 protein: ASSATGGSNQPQH; J gene: TRBJ1-5; V gene: TRBV2
CDR3 protein: ASGRAGGDEQY; J gene: TRBJ2-7; V gene: TRBV12-5
CDR3 protein: ASSPNPTGPSSYEQY; J gene: TRBJ2-7; V gene: TRBV18
CDR3 protein: AWSVGGELF; J gene: TRBJ2-2; V gene: TRBV30
CDR3 protein: ASSGDLAFTEAF; J gene: TRBJ1-1; V gene: TRBV2
CDR3 protein: ASSQVGGRGEANVLT; J gene: TRBJ2-6; V gene: TRBV4-1
CDR3 protein: ASVDSLSYEQY; J gene: TRBJ2-7; V gene: TRBV2
CDR3 protein: AISDRDTGELF; J gene: TRBJ2-2; V gene: TRBV10-3
CDR3 protein: ASRLTGTEAF; J gene: TRBJ1-1; V gene: TRBV6-1
CDR3 protein: ASSQDKETDTQY; J gene: TRBJ2-3; V gene: TRBV5-1
CDR3 protein: ASRTGGSYNEQF; J gene: TRBJ2-1; V gene: TRBV6-1
CDR3 protein: AISESGREETQY; J gene: TRBJ2-5; V gene: TRBV10-3
CDR3 protein: ASSVEGALNTGELF; J gene: TRBJ2-2; V gene: TRBV2
CDR3 protein: ASSRWGTGAYGYT; J gene: TRBJ1-2; V gene: TRBV7-2
CDR3 protein: ASSQERRVTYEQY; J gene: TRBJ2-7; V gene: TRBV4-1
CDR3 protein: ASSTGTPQETQY; J gene: TRBJ2-5; V gene: TRBV5-1
CDR3 protein: ASSRQASNQPQH; J gene: TRBJ1-5; V gene: TRBV19
CDR3 protein: ASSQGQGVLF; J gene: TRBJ1-4; V gene: TRBV14
CDR3 protein: ASSHCPRIQHEQY; J gene: TRBJ2-7; V gene: TRBV27
CDR3 protein: ASSLGLAGGTLDEQF; J gene: TRBJ2-1; V gene: TRBV7-9
CDR3 protein: SVDVARRYNEQF; J gene: TRBJ2-1; V gene: TRBV29-1
CDR3 protein: ASSHDYQILYEQY; J gene: TRBJ2-7; V gene: TRBV4-1
CDR3 protein: ASSVGTSVRYEQY; J gene: TRBJ2-7; V gene: TRBV5-1
CDR3 protein: SALAGEEAF; J gene: TRBJ1-1; V gene: TRBV20-1